A selection of T cell receptor beta chains follows, all from one sample in a study of shared clonotypes between healthy human individuals. The repertoire was sequenced with immunoSEQ multiplex PCR; TCRdb's copy has only in-frame clones and lacks some. This sample has about 2.3 million clones, with 93% found just once. The sequenced material came from naive CD4+ T cells from PBMCs. These receptors were obtained from a young man in good health. Some clones in this sample may be carry-over from other donors' samples. CDR3s include the opening cysteine and the closing phenylalanine or tryptophan. D genes are given only for firm matches. The size of a clone is reported for some rows only, either as once, few or many, or as a class for expanded clones.

CDR3 | DNA | D | size | J | V | length
CASSERGTGIYEQYF | TGCGCCAGCAGTGAGAGGGGGACAGGGATTTACGAGCAGTACTTC | TRBD1 | NA | TRBJ2-7 | TRBV10-2 | 15
CASSFMREAEQYF | TGTGCCAGCAGTTTCATGAGGGAGGCCGAGCAGTACTTC | NA | NA | TRBJ2-7 | TRBV27 | 13
CASSPGLARGGGREQYF | TGCGCCAGCAGCCCGGGACTAGCGAGGGGAGGGGGACGCGAGCAGTACTTC | TRBD2 | NA | TRBJ2-7 | TRBV4-1 | 17
CASRGDNEKLFF | TGTGCCAGCAGGGGGGACAATGAAAAACTGTTTTTT | NA | NA | TRBJ1-4 | TRBV25-1 | 12
CASSLAYGETQYF | TGTGCCAGCAGTTTAGCCTATGGAGAGACCCAGTACTTC | NA | NA | TRBJ2-5 | TRBV27 | 13
CASLWTAHEGYGYTF | TGTGCCAGCTTATGGACCGCCCATGAGGGCTATGGCTACACCTTC | NA | NA | TRBJ1-2 | TRBV6-4 | 15
CASNYRPGAHEKLFF | TGTGCCAGCAATTACCGCCCTGGGGCCCATGAAAAACTGTTTTTT | NA | once | TRBJ1-4 | TRBV19 | 15
CASSQLWQSYEQYF | TGCGCCAGCAGCCAACTATGGCAGTCCTACGAGCAGTACTTC | NA | NA | TRBJ2-7 | TRBV4-1 | 14
CASSSVAGVSGYTF | TGTGCCAGCAGCTCTGTCGCGGGGGTTAGTGGCTACACCTTC | NA | NA | TRBJ1-2 | TRBV11-2 | 14
CASSLESSGITDTQYF | TGCGCCAGCAGCTTGGAGTCTAGCGGGATTACAGATACGCAGTATTTT | TRBD2 | once | TRBJ2-3 | TRBV5-1 | 16
CASSLSMGGAHQPQHF | TGTGCCAGCAGTTTAAGTATGGGAGGGGCTCATCAGCCCCAGCATTTT | NA | NA | TRBJ1-5 | TRBV28 | 16
CASSSSLGQSYYNEQFF | TGCGCCAGCAGCTCAAGTCTAGGACAGTCCTACTACAATGAGCAGTTCTTC | NA | once | TRBJ2-1 | TRBV5-1 | 17
CATRRLAGFSGANVLTF | TGCGCCACGCGACGACTAGCGGGATTCTCTGGGGCCAACGTCCTGACTTTC | TRBD2 | NA | TRBJ2-6 | TRBV5-1 | 17
CASSQRDGGYEQYF | TGTGCCAGCAGTCAGAGGGACGGAGGCTACGAGCAGTACTTC | NA | NA | TRBJ2-7 | TRBV27 | 14
CASSPFNQGQGRNTEAFF | TGTGCCAGCTCACCATTTAACCAGGGACAGGGGAGGAACACTGAAGCTTTCTTT | TRBD1 | NA | TRBJ1-1 | TRBV18 | 18
CASRAGGNGGYTF | TGCGCCAGCAGGGCAGGGGGCAACGGTGGCTACACCTTC | TRBD1 | NA | TRBJ1-2 | TRBV5-1 | 13
CASSYLPGQGSNEQFF | TGTGCCAGCAGTTACCTGCCGGGACAGGGGTCGAATGAGCAGTTCTTC | TRBD1 | NA | TRBJ2-1 | TRBV6-5 | 16
CASSQDLTDTQYF | TGTGCCAGCAGCCAAGATCTGACAGATACGCAGTATTTT | NA | NA | TRBJ2-3 | TRBV14 | 13
CASSRLGLTDTQYF | TGTGCCAGCAGCCGCCTAGGCCTCACAGATACGCAGTATTTT | NA | NA | TRBJ2-3 | TRBV11-2 | 14
CASSLAHPHTDTQYF | TGTGCCAGCAGCTTAGCTCACCCGCACACAGATACGCAGTATTTT | NA | NA | TRBJ2-3 | TRBV7-9 | 15
CASSVAVSEQFF | TGTGCCAGCAGCGTAGCGGTGAGTGAGCAGTTCTTC | NA | NA | TRBJ2-1 | TRBV9 | 12
CASSRGPNQPQHF | TGTGCCAGTAGCCGAGGCCCCAATCAGCCCCAGCATTTT | NA | NA | TRBJ1-5 | TRBV19 | 13
CATSRRTGASGNTIYF | TGTGCCACCAGCAGGAGGACAGGGGCCTCTGGAAACACCATATATTTT | TRBD1 | NA | TRBJ1-3 | TRBV15 | 16
CAISRGLAGADEQFF | TGTGCCATCAGCAGAGGACTAGCGGGAGCCGATGAGCAGTTCTTC | TRBD2 | NA | TRBJ2-1 | TRBV10-3 | 15
CSAISYEQYF | TGCAGTGCTATTTCCTACGAGCAGTACTTC | NA | NA | TRBJ2-7 | TRBV20-1 | 10
CASTRTPGANYGYTF | TGTGCCAGCACCAGGACCCCTGGGGCTAACTATGGCTACACCTTC | NA | NA | TRBJ1-2 | TRBV7-3 | 15
CASSLEENTGELFF | TGTGCCAGCAGTTTGGAAGAAAACACCGGGGAGCTGTTTTTT | NA | NA | TRBJ2-2 | TRBV27 | 14
CASSPPVGSGTYNEQFF | TGTGCCAGCTCACCCCCCGTGGGTAGCGGGACTTACAATGAGCAGTTCTTC | TRBD2 | NA | TRBJ2-1 | TRBV18 | 17
CASSGPRGAGNQPQHF | TGTGCCAGCAGTGGGCCCAGGGGCGCGGGAAATCAGCCCCAGCATTTT | NA | NA | TRBJ1-5 | TRBV6-1 | 16
CASSLGPNGEKLFF | TGCGCCAGCAGCTTAGGGCCAAACGGGGAAAAACTGTTTTTT | NA | NA | TRBJ1-4 | TRBV5-1 | 14
CASSLGDRDAPEYF | TGCGCCAGCAGCTTGGGGGACAGGGATGCCCCTGAGTATTTT | TRBD1 | once | TRBJ2-3 | TRBV5-1 | 14
CASSAPGVRSYEQYF | TGTGCCAGCAGCGCCCCGGGGGTTAGGTCCTACGAGCAGTACTTC | NA | NA | TRBJ2-7 | TRBV28 | 15
CASSLADSTDTQYF | TGCGCCAGCAGCCTCGCAGACAGCACAGATACGCAGTATTTT | NA | NA | TRBJ2-3 | TRBV5-1 | 14
CAIAASGQETQYF | TGTGCCATCGCCGCTAGCGGACAAGAGACCCAGTACTTC | TRBD2 | NA | TRBJ2-5 | TRBV10-3 | 13